These 20 T cell receptor beta chains originate from one sample sequenced in a study of T cell repertoires in cytomegalovirus infection. One entry per CDR3 protein, called by TCRdb with MiXCR from the reads. The sample yields around 71,000 distinct CDR3 sequences, roughly 39% seen once. Their antigen targets remain unknown. The specimen was CD8+ T cells from cultured PBMCs, collected from culture after CMV antigen stimulation. The source of these receptors is a human donor in good health (CMV status not recorded). Some clones in this sample may be carry-over from other donors' samples.

The chain uses TRBV7-6 and TRBJ2-1, with 7 nucleotides matching TRBD2. This CDR3 contains 18 residues. From germline, CDR1 is SGHVS and CDR2 FNYEAQ. J gave up 7 bases and V 5 bases, and 20 bases lay outside the gene matches. The CDR3 loop is CASSGAGGSILSSNEQFF. Written as DNA, the CDR3 is TGTGCCAGCAGCGGCGCCGGGGGGTCAATCCTCTCTTCGAATGAGCAGTTCTTC.

This clonotype was detected ten times or more. The chain couples TRBV7-6 to TRBJ2-5; D not certain. Germline V CDR1 and CDR2: SGHVS, FNYEAQ. The ends were cut back, 4 bases at V and 2 bases at J, with 11 bases in the middle. The CDR3 has 14 amino acids. CDR3 DNA: TGTGCCAGCAGCTCCAGGAATCAACAAGAGACCCAGTACTTC. Encoded protein: CASSSRNQQETQYF.

CDR3 sequence reads: CASSLASLSSFGYTF. CDR3 nucleotides: TGTGCCAGCAGCTTAGCTAGCCTCTCTTCCTTTGGCTACACCTTC. The chain couples TRBV7-9 to TRBJ1-2, with unresolved D. The V end lost 0 bases, the J end lost 7 bases, and 15 bases lay between the germline ends. The CDR3 sequence is 15 residues long. The germline CDR1 and CDR2 sequences are SEHNR and FQNEAQ (reference sequence).

This clonotype was counted a few times. V usage is TRBV6-2 or TRBV6-3 and J usage is TRBJ2-1; D might be TRBD1 (5 bases). This CDR3 comprises 15 residues. V shed 4 bases and J shed 3 bases, with 13 bases lying between them. CDR1 MNHEY and CDR2 SVGEGT come from the germline V gene. The CDR3 nucleotides read TGTGCCAGCAGTTCGCCGACAGCCTTCTACAATGAGCAGTTCTTC. Amino acids: CASSSPTAFYNEQFF.

This clonotype has more than one count but fewer than ten. The gene calls are TRBV19 and TRBJ1-2, with D maybe TRBD1 (5 bases). The length of the CDR3 is 15 residues. The germline gives CDR1 LNHDA, CDR2 SQIVND (reference sequence). The germline V and J ends were trimmed by 4 bases and 5 bases, with 17 bases remaining between them. The CDR3 region is CASSTPREMLYGYTF. CDR3 nucleotide sequence: TGTGCCAGTAGTACTCCCAGGGAGATGCTATATGGCTACACCTTC.

In its sample, this clonotype was seen a few times. The gene calls are TRBV19 and TRBJ1-2, with 8 bases matching TRBD1. Germline V CDR1 and CDR2: LNHDA, SQIVND (reference sequence). CDR3 size: 18 residues. J was trimmed by 1 base and V by 0 bases; bases with no gene match: 10. In DNA, the CDR3 is TGTGCCAGTAGTATAGATGGTGGAAGGACAGGGCGTAACTATGGCTACACCTTC. It yields the protein CASSIDGGRTGRNYGYTF.

The V and J genes are TRBV3-1 and TRBJ1-2; the match to TRBD1 covers 8 bases. CDR1 is LGHDT, CDR2 YNNKEL, per germline (reference sequence). There are 15 residues in the CDR3. With V trimmed by 5 bases and J by 0 bases, 5 bases remained unmatched. The CDR3 DNA follows: TGTGCCAGCAGCGCCTTGACAGGGGCTAACTATGGCTACACCTTC. This translates into CASSALTGANYGYTF.

This clonotype was seen a few times. This chain connects TRBV6-6 to TRBJ1-5; D remains unclear. The CDR3 spans 16 residues. The germline V gene encodes CDR1 MNHNY and CDR2 SVGAGI (reference sequence). The V and J ends lost 4 bases and 5 bases respectively, with 18 bases between them. As DNA, the CDR3 is TGTGCCAGCAGTTCCGACCGACCAGCACGCGATCAGCCCCAGCATTTT. This codes for CASSSDRPARDQPQHF.

For the CDR3, the DNA is TGTGCCAGCACCGAGTTTGGAGGGTCCTACGAGCAGTACTTC. Its translation is CASTEFGGSYEQYF. V is TRBV28 and J is TRBJ2-7; perhaps TRBD2 as D (6 bases). With 7 bases removed from V and 1 base from J, the gap between germline ends came to 14 bases. This CDR3 spans 14 amino acids. The germline V gene has CDR1 MDHEN and CDR2 SYDVKM.

This clonotype was detected ten times or more. V gene TRBV7-8 combines with J gene TRBJ2-1; either TRBD1 or TRBD2 may supply D (6 bases each). Trimming shortened V by 5 bases and J by 6 bases, and 17 bases separated the two germline ends. Germline CDR1 SGHVS, CDR2 FQNEAQ. The CDR3 loop spans 15 amino acids. CDR3 residues: CASSGLGGGPNEQFF. Here the CDR3 DNA reads TGTGCCAGCAGCGGGTTGGGTGGGGGGCCCAATGAGCAGTTCTTC.

The gene calls are TRBV6-1 and TRBJ2-7, with D hard to call. The germline CDR1 and CDR2 sequences are MNHNS and SASEGT. Trimming removed 2 bases from V and 2 bases from J, with 10 bases in between. The CDR3 loop spans 14 amino acids. CDR3 DNA: TGTGCCAGCAGTGAAAGTCCAACCCCCTACGAGCAGTACTTC. Translation: CASSESPTPYEQYF.

This clonotype was seen a handful of times. The rearrangement links TRBV10-3 to TRBJ2-7; TRBD1 is a possible D gene (6 bases). CDR3 length equals 13 residues. The V gene lost 3 bases and the J gene lost 5 bases, with 11 bases spanning the gap. In germline, CDR1 is ENHRY, CDR2 SYGVKD. CDR3 DNA: TGTGCCATCAGTGATTCAGGGGACCACGAGCAGTACTTC. This codes for CAISDSGDHEQYF.

This clonotype has only a few counts. The chain has TRBV27 and TRBJ1-1; D is possibly TRBD1 (5 bases). Trimming left V 2 bases short and J 4 bases short, with 14 bases between. The CDR3 consists of 15 residues. Germline lookup yields CDR1 MNHEY and CDR2 SMNVEV (reference sequence). CDR3 in DNA: TGTGCCAGCAGTTTACAGTCAGGGTTTTTCACTGAAGCTTTCTTT. It translates to CASSLQSGFFTEAFF.

This chain joins TRBV12-3 or TRBV12-4 and TRBJ1-6; unclear D gene. V was shortened by 2 bases and J by 5 bases, with 13 bases between the two germline ends. This CDR3 comprises 16 residues. This CDR3 reads CASSLFVQLDNSPLHF. The DNA for the CDR3 is TGTGCCAGCAGTTTATTCGTACAGCTCGATAATTCACCCCTCCACTTT.

This clonotype was recorded a few times. The genes are TRBV27 and TRBJ2-1, with 8 positions matching TRBD2. The CDR3 extends over 16 amino acids. The germline gives CDR1 MNHEY, CDR2 SMNVEV (reference sequence). The ends lost 2 bases at V and 3 bases at J; junction bases unmatched: 6. The chain's CDR3 is CASSLGGGGNYNEQFF. The CDR3 DNA is TGTGCCAGCAGTTTAGGGGGCGGGGGGAACTACAATGAGCAGTTCTTC.

The chain joins TRBV7-2 to TRBJ2-7, with TRBD1 matching 10 bases. The CDR3 is made up of 15 amino acids. Germline V gene sequence: CDR1 SGHTA, CDR2 FQGNSA. With V trimmed by 2 bases and J by 3 bases, 4 bases remained unmatched. The CDR3 bases are TGTGCCAGCAGCTTATGGGACAGGGGCCTCTACGAGCAGTACTTC. Protein product: CASSLWDRGLYEQYF.

V gene TRBV20-1 combines with J gene TRBJ2-7; 10 bases align to TRBD2. Germline assignment: CDR1 DFQATT and CDR2 SNEGSKA (reference sequence). V shed 6 bases and J 2 bases; nucleotides not matched to a gene: 7. This CDR3 spans 14 amino acids. The CDR3 here is CSARTSGATYEQYF. The CDR3 nucleotides read TGCAGTGCGAGGACTAGCGGCGCAACCTACGAGCAGTACTTC.

This clonotype was detected only a few times. This chain joins TRBV7-4 and TRBJ1-1; D gene unclear. In germline, CDR1 is SGHVT, CDR2 SQSDAQ. This CDR3 has 11 residues. The V end lost 1 base, the J end lost 8 bases, and 5 bases lay between the germline ends. The CDR3 loop is CASSLGSEAFF. CDR3 nucleotide sequence: TGTGCCAGCAGCTTAGGGTCGGAAGCTTTCTTT.

This clonotype showed up just a few times. This chain links TRBV28 with TRBJ1-1, with D possibly being TRBD1 (5 bases). This CDR3 is built from 16 residues. Looked up from germline, CDR1 is MDHEN and CDR2 is SYDVKM. The V gene lost 3 bases and the J gene lost 1 base, with 15 bases spanning the gap. For the CDR3, the DNA is TGTGCCAGCAGTTTGTGGGGCAGACCGCAGAACACTGAAGCTTTCTTT. Its translation is CASSLWGRPQNTEAFF.

This clonotype was seen only a few times. This rearrangement joins TRBV28 to TRBJ2-1; possibly TRBD1 or TRBD2 for D (6 bases each). CDR3 size: 19 residues. V lost 0 bases and J 4 bases, leaving 22 bases between the germline ends. Germline assignment: CDR1 MDHEN and CDR2 SYDVKM. The CDR3 region is CASSLWARGPEGIYNEQFF. For the CDR3, the DNA is TGTGCCAGCAGTTTATGGGCCCGGGGGCCCGAAGGCATTTACAATGAGCAGTTCTTC.